A few counts support the clone carrying this T cell receptor beta chain. This sample was taken from a study of T-cell memory formation after mild COVID-19. Looked up from germline, CDR1 is LNHNV and CDR2 is YYDKDF (reference sequence). With 5 bases removed from V and 4 bases from J, the gap between germline ends came to 6 bases. The CDR3 totals 12 residues. A single record per CDR3 protein comes from TCRdb applying MiXCR to the 5' RACE reads. The table shows 380,000 or so distinct CDR3 sequences, with around 13% occurring only once. The sequenced sample was PBMCs or a T cell subset sorted from them (not recorded which). The sequence was collected from a man younger than 35 who had mild COVID-19 (a few samples of this study predate the infection). Cell type and time point are not known. This rearrangement joins TRBV15 to TRBJ2-1; D uncertain. CDR3 protein: CATSDPYNEQFF. As DNA, the CDR3 is TGTGCCACCAGCGATCCTTACAATGAGCAGTTCTTC. Full variable domain (remainder filled in from reference TRBV15 and TRBJ2-1): DAMVIQNPRYQVTQFGKPVTLSCSQTLNHNVMYWYQQKSSQAPKLLFHYYDKDFNNEADTPDNFQSRRPNTSFCFLDIRSPGLGDTAMYLCATSDPYNEQFFGPGTRLTVL.